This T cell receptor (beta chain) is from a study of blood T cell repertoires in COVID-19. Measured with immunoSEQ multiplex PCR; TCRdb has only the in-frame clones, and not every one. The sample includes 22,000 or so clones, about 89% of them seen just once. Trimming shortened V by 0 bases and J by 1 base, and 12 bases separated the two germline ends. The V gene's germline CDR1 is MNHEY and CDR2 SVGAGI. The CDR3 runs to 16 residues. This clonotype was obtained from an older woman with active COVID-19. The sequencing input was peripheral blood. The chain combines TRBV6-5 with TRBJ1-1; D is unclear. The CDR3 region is CASSYSIDTWNTEAFF. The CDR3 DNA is TGTGCCAGCAGTTACTCGATCGACACTTGGAACACTGAAGCTTTCTTT.